This is a list of T cell receptor beta chains from one sample in a study of neoadjuvant anti-PD-1 for oral cavity cancer. The repertoire was sequenced with immunoSEQ multiplex PCR; TCRdb's copy has only in-frame clones and lacks some. Here the sample spans 15,000 to 20,000 clones, less than 75% being singletons. The sample in question was PBMCs, obtained before nivolumab (anti-PD-1) treatment. These receptors originate from a person between 40 and 85 years old with oral cavity squamous cell carcinoma. CDR3s include the opening cysteine and the closing phenylalanine or tryptophan. D genes are given only for firm matches. Clone size appears in some rows only: once, few, many, or a class for an expanded clone.

CDR3nt,CDR3aa,abundance,d_gene,v_gene,j_gene
TGTGCCTGGAGTATCGGGGCCTTAAGCTCCTACGAGCAGTACTTC,CAWSIGALSSYEQYF,-,-,TRBV30,TRBJ2-7
TGTGCCAGCAATCTAGCGGGAGGGGCCTACGAGCAGTACTTC,CASNLAGGAYEQYF,-,TRBD2,TRBV6-6,TRBJ2-7
TGTGCCAGTAGTACAACAGGGGGTAGCAATCAGCCCCAGCATTTT,CASSTTGGSNQPQHF,few,TRBD1,TRBV19,TRBJ1-5
TGCGCCAGCAGCTCGGACAGACCCAACACCGGGGAGCTGTTTTTT,CASSSDRPNTGELFF,-,-,TRBV5-1,TRBJ2-2
TGTGCCAGCAGCTTAGTAGAACCAGGCACAGATACGCAGTATTTT,CASSLVEPGTDTQYF,-,-,TRBV7-9,TRBJ2-3
TGCGCCAGCAGCCAAGAGGCAGGACTCAATCAGCCCCAGCATTTT,CASSQEAGLNQPQHF,few,-,TRBV4-1,TRBJ1-5
TGTGCCTGGAGTATCGGGTTCGCGGACATTCAGTACTTC,CAWSIGFADIQYF,-,-,TRBV30,TRBJ2-4
TGTGCCTGGAGTGCAGGACTAGCGGGATCGAATGAGCAGTTCTTC,CAWSAGLAGSNEQFF,once,TRBD2,TRBV30,TRBJ2-1
TGTGCCAGCAGCTTAGGACAGGGGACATACAATGAGCAGTTCTTC,CASSLGQGTYNEQFF,once,TRBD1,TRBV11-1,TRBJ2-1
TGTGCCAGCAGTTTATTGGGACCCAATCAGCCCCAGCATTTT,CASSLLGPNQPQHF,once,-,TRBV27,TRBJ1-5
TGTGCCAGCAGCTTGAGGAGATCTACCTGGAATGAGCAGTTCTTC,CASSLRRSTWNEQFF,once,-,TRBV5-6,TRBJ2-1
TGTGCCAGCAGCCGTGGCAGCGGGTCCTACGAGCAGTACTTC,CASSRGSGSYEQYF,few,-,TRBV11-3,TRBJ2-7
TGTGCCTGGAGTGTAGAAGGACCCTCCTACGAGCAGTACTTC,CAWSVEGPSYEQYF,few,-,TRBV30,TRBJ2-7
TGTGCCAGCAGCCCCGGCAGGGCCGTTGGCTATGGCTACACCTTC,CASSPGRAVGYGYTF,few,-,TRBV2,TRBJ1-2
TGTGCCTGGAGTCCGACCTCTGGAACTAATGAAAAACTGTTTTTT,CAWSPTSGTNEKLFF,-,-,TRBV30,TRBJ1-4
TGTGCCAGCAGTATCCTAGCCTCCTCCTACAATGAGCAGTTCTTC,CASSILASSYNEQFF,-,-,TRBV6-5,TRBJ2-1
TGTGCCAGCTCGCCGGGACAGGACAATCAGCCCCAGCATTTT,CASSPGQDNQPQHF,few,TRBD1,TRBV18,TRBJ1-5
TGTGCCAGCAGCCCTGGGACTAGCGGGGTCGTAGTGTATTTT,CASSPGTSGVVVYF,-,TRBD2,TRBV6-1,TRBJ2-3
TGCAGCGTCCCTCCAACAAGGGGCGATGGCTACACCTTC,CSVPPTRGDGYTF,-,-,TRBV29-1,TRBJ1-2
TGTGCCATCAGTGAAGAAGGACTAACCAAGGGGACCCAGTACTTC,CAISEEGLTKGTQYF,once,-,TRBV10-3,TRBJ2-5
TGTGCCAGCAGCTTAGAGAGGGCGAACACCGGGGAGCTGTTTTTT,CASSLERANTGELFF,-,-,TRBV2,TRBJ2-2
TGCGCCAGCAGCACGGCCGGGACAGGGGAGACCCAGTACTTC,CASSTAGTGETQYF,-,TRBD1,TRBV5-1,TRBJ2-5
TGTGCCAGCAGCCTCGGGGAGTCCGGGGAGCTGTTTTTT,CASSLGESGELFF,-,-,TRBV6-5,TRBJ2-2
TGTGCCTGGAGTGGACAGCTAAATCAGCCCCAGCATTTT,CAWSGQLNQPQHF,once,-,TRBV30,TRBJ1-5
TGTGCCAGCAGCTCTAGCGGTGAGACCCAGTACTTC,CASSSSGETQYF,-,TRBD2,TRBV11-2,TRBJ2-5
TGTGCCAGCAGTTACTCGTCTCGATATGGCTACACCTTC,CASSYSSRYGYTF,few,-,TRBV6-5,TRBJ1-2
TGTGCCAGCAGTCCCCAGGAGACCCAGTACTTC,CASSPQETQYF,few,-,TRBV2,TRBJ2-5
TGTGCCAGCAGTTACGGCGTCAGCAATCAGCCCCAGCATTTT,CASSYGVSNQPQHF,-,-,TRBV6-6,TRBJ1-5
TGCGCCAGCAGCTGGGGACAGGGGAAGGATGGCTACACCTTC,CASSWGQGKDGYTF,-,TRBD1,TRBV5-1,TRBJ1-2
TGCGCCAGCAGCGCAGGGGAGAACACTGAAGCTTTCTTT,CASSAGENTEAFF,-,-,TRBV5-1,TRBJ1-1
TGTGCCTGGAGACGTGGACTAGCGGGCCAAGAGACCCAGTACTTC,CAWRRGLAGQETQYF,-,TRBD2,TRBV30,TRBJ2-5
TGTGCCAGCAGTTCTAGCGGGAGCAGTGCAGATACGCAGTATTTT,CASSSSGSSADTQYF,-,TRBD2,TRBV7-6,TRBJ2-3
TGTGCCAGCAGCCCCGAGGGGGGCACTTACGAGCAGTACTTC,CASSPEGGTYEQYF,-,-,TRBV5-4,TRBJ2-7
TGCGCCAGCAGCCGAAACAGGGAGGGAGATACGCAGTATTTT,CASSRNREGDTQYF,few,-,TRBV4-1,TRBJ2-3
TGCGCCAGCAGCTTGAGGGGCATGAACACTGAAGCTTTCTTT,CASSLRGMNTEAFF,-,-,TRBV5-1,TRBJ1-1
TGTGCCAGTAGTCCCGGACAGGGGCGCCCTGAAGCTTTCTTT,CASSPGQGRPEAFF,-,TRBD1,TRBV19,TRBJ1-1
TGCAGCGTTTTCGACAGTACCTTGAGCTCCTACGAGCAGTACTTC,CSVFDSTLSSYEQYF,few,-,TRBV29-1,TRBJ2-7
TGTGCCAGCCGAGTATCAGGGGAGATTTTCTTT,CASRVSGEIFF,-,-,TRBV28,TRBJ1-1
TGTGCCAGCAGCTTAGATCCGAAGTCCTACGAGCAGTACTTC,CASSLDPKSYEQYF,once,-,TRBV11-2,TRBJ2-7
TGTGCCATCAGACAGACCACCGGGGAGCTGTTTTTT,CAIRQTTGELFF,once,-,TRBV10-3,TRBJ2-2
TGTGCTAGCAGCTTAGGGACTGGAAACACCATATATTTT,CASSLGTGNTIYF,-,-,TRBV7-7,TRBJ1-3
TGTGCCAGCAGCTTGGTAGCGGGAGGGCAAGGAAACAATGAGCAGTTCTTC,CASSLVAGGQGNNEQFF,-,TRBD2,TRBV5-4,TRBJ2-1